Below, one T cell receptor beta chain is given with its context. The assay was immunoSEQ multiplex PCR, and TCRdb's table has in-frame clones only and misses some. The sample holds about 220,000 clones; approximately 81% are singletons and the top ten take approximately 5.1%. These data are taken from a study of blood T cell repertoires in COVID-19. Study details: Sample material is recorded as cDNA or gDNA derived from T cells, B-cell-depleted T cells, or PBMCs.

Sequenced material: peripheral blood. This receptor was taken from a woman aged 55-69 years who had recovered from COVID-19.

The CDR3 region is CASSLRTSGADTQYF. The CDR3, as DNA: TGTGCCAGCAGCTTAAGGACTAGCGGGGCGGATACGCAGTATTTT. The genes are TRBV7-9 and TRBJ2-3, with 12 bases identical to TRBD2. The length of the CDR3 is 15 residues. V gave up 2 bases and J gave up 6 bases; unmatched junction bases: 3. The germline CDR1 and CDR2 sequences are SEHNR and FQNEAQ (reference sequence).